This T cell receptor beta chain is drawn from a study of T cells in Graves' hyperthyroidism and ophthalmopathy. Findings of the study overall: Blood held most thyroid clonotypes expanded above 0.001 frequency.

This clonotype was observed at least ten times. Its antigen is as yet unknown. Patients affected by ophthalmopathy presented a Clinical Activity Score of at least 3, a NOSPECS grade of at least 4, and disease duration below 3 months. Amplification of TCR beta CDR3 regions used RNA as the template. First-round RT-PCR of the TCR CDR3 relied on the HTBI primer set. A single record per CDR3 protein comes from TCRdb applying MiXCR to the multiplex PCR reads. The sample comprises a few hundred thousand distinct CDR3 sequences, 16% of which are singletons, and around 3.5% rests with the top ten. The CDR3 is 13 amino acids. CDR1 is PRHDT, CDR2 FYEKMQ, per germline (reference sequence). Trimming shortened V by 5 bases and J by 10 bases, and 17 bases separated the two germline ends.

What was sequenced was blood. The chain links TRBV13 to TRBJ1-1; D possibly corresponds to TRBD1 (6 bases). The clonotype was recovered from a woman between 35 and 50 years old with Graves' ophthalmopathy. CDR3: CASSDYIQGGAFF. The CDR3 DNA reads TGTGCCAGCAGCGACTATATACAGGGTGGAGCTTTCTTT.